Shown below are 9 T cell receptor beta chains from a single sample sequenced in a study of blood T cell repertoires in COVID-19. This table comes from immunoSEQ multiplex PCR, and its TCRdb copy is limited to in-frame clones, with some not included. The sample holds 300,000 to 450,000 clones, 89% seen once. Specimen: peripheral blood. All receptors derive from a woman aged 30 to 39 with COVID-19, enrolled during active disease.

This chain joins TRBV19 and TRBJ2-1; no definite D call. CDR3 length equals 15 residues. V lost 7 bases and J lost 3, with 16 bases in between. Germline V gene sequence: CDR1 LNHDA, CDR2 SQIVND (reference sequence). The CDR3 DNA is TGTGCCAGTAAACAAGTTGCCCAACACTACAATGAGCAGTTCTTC. Its translation: CASKQVAQHYNEQFF. Full variable domain (missing parts from reference TRBV19 and TRBJ2-1): DGGITQSPKYLFRKEGQNVTLSCEQNLNHDAMYWYRQDPGQGLRLIYYSQIVNDFQKGDIAEGYSVSREKKESFPLTVTSAQKNPTAFYLCASKQVAQHYNEQFFGPGTRLTVL.

This clone was recorded only once. CDR3 region: CATSDPYMLRDRESHEQYF. In DNA, the CDR3 is TGTGCCACCAGTGACCCTTATATGCTCCGGGACAGGGAGTCCCACGAGCAGTACTTC. V is TRBV24-1 and J is TRBJ2-7; 9 bases align to TRBD1. V was pared by 4 bases and J by 5 bases, with 20 bases of the junction left unmatched. The CDR3 spans 19 residues. The V gene's germline CDR1 is KGHDR and CDR2 SFDVKD.

The chain joins TRBV15 to TRBJ1-4; D gene ambiguous. The length of the CDR3 is 16 residues. The V end lost 2 bases, the J end lost 7 bases, and 17 bases lay between the germline ends. The germline CDR1 and CDR2 sequences are LNHNV and YYDKDF (reference sequence). This chain's CDR3 is CATSRPVGNSPEKLFF. CDR3 bases: TGTGCCACCAGCAGACCCGTCGGGAACAGCCCTGAAAAACTGTTTTTT.

V and J are TRBV19 and TRBJ1-1, with a weak D call TRBD1 (5 bases). Germline V gives CDR1 LNHDA, CDR2 SQIVND (reference sequence). The CDR3 is 14 residues long. V was trimmed by 4 bases and J by 0 bases, leaving 9 bases between them. CDR3 sequence reads: CASSTGGVNTEAFF. CDR3 coding DNA: TGTGCCAGTAGTACCGGAGGGGTGAACACTGAAGCTTTCTTT. Looking up the rest from reference TRBV19 and TRBJ1-1 gives the full variable domain: DGGITQSPKYLFRKEGQNVTLSCEQNLNHDAMYWYRQDPGQGLRLIYYSQIVNDFQKGDIAEGYSVSREKKESFPLTVTSAQKNPTAFYLCASSTGGVNTEAFFGQGTRLTVV.

This clone appeared a few times. The chain uses TRBV10-1 and TRBJ1-1; 7 positions match TRBD1. Trimming at V came to 4 bases and at J to 3 bases, leaving 5 bases not matched to a gene. This CDR3 contains 14 residues. CDR1 is WNHNN and CDR2 is SYGVQD in the germline V gene (reference sequence). CDR3 amino acids: CASSALQGDTEAFF. The CDR3 coding sequence is TGCGCCAGCAGTGCACTCCAGGGGGACACTGAAGCTTTCTTT.

The count of this clone is one. This rearrangement joins TRBV5-1 to TRBJ2-2, with 8 bases lining up with TRBD1. The CDR3 is 16 amino acids. The J segment lost 4 bases and the V segment lost 0 bases, leaving 5 bases of the junction unmatched. Germline loops: CDR1 SGHRS, CDR2 YFSETQ. The CDR3: CASSLAGQGGTGELFF. The CDR3 DNA is TGCGCCAGCAGCTTGGCCGGACAGGGCGGCACCGGGGAGCTGTTTTTT.

The J gene is TRBJ1-4, the V gene TRBV24-1; 10 bases map to TRBD1. The CDR3 consists of 16 residues. Trimming removed 4 bases from V and 7 bases from J; junction bases left unmatched: 8. Per germline, CDR1 KGHDR and CDR2 SFDVKD. CDR3 amino acids: CATSDPRTGGSEKLFF. The CDR3 DNA is TGTGCCACCAGTGACCCCCGGACAGGGGGAAGTGAAAAACTGTTTTTT.

The chain carries TRBV3-1 (or the pseudogene TRBV3-2) and TRBJ2-4; 7 bases map to TRBD1. With 0 bases clipped from V and 1 base from J, the junction kept 21 bases outside the gene matches. Germline values: CDR1 LGHDT, CDR2 YNNKEL (reference sequence). The CDR3 is 22 residues long. CDR3 loop: CASSQDVVLGTGELRAKNIQYF. CDR3 bases: TGTGCCAGCAGCCAAGACGTAGTCTTGGGAACAGGGGAATTGAGGGCCAAAAACATTCAGTACTTC.

J is TRBJ2-5 and V is TRBV6-2 or TRBV6-3; perhaps TRBD1 as D (6 bases). The CDR3 is made up of 18 amino acids. V was shortened by 2 bases and J by 5 bases, with 24 bases between the two germline ends. Germline lookup yields CDR1 MNHEY and CDR2 SVGEGT. The CDR3 protein is CASSYALYPTGKGETQYF. The CDR3 nucleotides read TGTGCCAGCAGTTACGCTCTCTACCCTACAGGGAAGGGTGAGACCCAGTACTTC.